These 27 T cell receptor beta chains originate from one sample sequenced in a study of control samples from healthy donors and cancer patients. Clones were sequenced by immunoSEQ multiplex PCR, and TCRdb holds only the in-frame ones, with some missing. Of around 150,000 clones listed, 70% to 90% are singletons. The sequenced sample consisted of blood. The receptor source for this set is a man aged 18 to 30 in good health.

The chain employs TRBV6-5 and TRBJ2-2, with a weak D call TRBD1 (6 bases). The ends were cut back, 0 bases at V and 0 bases at J, with 8 bases in the middle. Germline V CDR1 and CDR2: MNHEY, SVGAGI. The CDR3 has 16 residues. CDR3 in DNA: TGTGCCAGCAGTTACTCTAGACAGGCGAACACCGGGGAGCTGTTTTTT. Translated: CASSYSRQANTGELFF.

The genes are TRBV5-1 and TRBJ1-1, with no clear D. The germline gives CDR1 SGHRS, CDR2 YFSETQ. The CDR3 is 15 residues long. The V end was cut by 4 bases, the J end by 3 bases, with 16 bases between. CDR3 nucleotides: TGCGCCAGCAGCCCAGAAGGGCCCCCGGACACTGAAGCTTTCTTT. Translation gives CASSPEGPPDTEAFF.

This clone was detected only a few times. The V and J genes are TRBV12-3 or TRBV12-4 and TRBJ2-7; tentative D call: TRBD1 (7 bases). Between the trimmed V and J ends, which lost 6 bases and 6 bases, there was a span of 12 bases. The CDR3 consists of 12 residues. CDR3 in DNA: TGTGCCAGCAGCAACAGGGGAGGCGAGCAGTACTTC. This codes for CASSNRGGEQYF.

This sequence joins TRBV3-1 (or the pseudogene TRBV3-2) and TRBJ1-1, with 10 bases that match TRBD1. The CDR3 loop spans 16 amino acids. The junction had 12 bases not matched to a gene; V was cut back by 4 bases and J by 7 bases. From germline, CDR1 is LGHDT and CDR2 YNNKEL (reference sequence). CDR3 protein: CASSRNVGDRGSEAFF. CDR3 coding DNA: TGTGCCAGCAGCCGCAATGTCGGGGACAGGGGAAGTGAAGCTTTCTTT.

This chain connects TRBV28 to TRBJ2-1, with 7 nucleotides matching TRBD2. CDR1 and CDR2 (germline): MDHEN, SYDVKM. V lost 5 bases to trimming and J lost 10 bases; unmatched junction nucleotides: 5. This CDR3 spans 12 amino acids. This chain's CDR3 is CASSPLAVEQFF. For the CDR3, the DNA is TGTGCCAGCAGTCCGCTAGCGGTAGAGCAGTTCTTC. Combining the CDR3 with reference TRBV28 and TRBJ2-1 gives the whole variable domain DVKVTQSSRYLVKRTGEKVFLECVQDMDHENMFWYRQDPGLGLRLIYFSYDVKMKEKGDIPEGYSVSREKKERFSLILESASTNQTSMYLCASSPLAVEQFFGPGTRLTVL.

The V gene is TRBV7-2, the J gene TRBJ1-5, with 7 bases fitting TRBD1. In germline, CDR1 is SGHTA, CDR2 FQGNSA. This CDR3 spans 15 amino acids. V trimming: 6 bases; J trimming: 1 base; junction bases outside the gene matches: 6. The CDR3 region is CASRPGGLSNQPQHF. The CDR3, as DNA: TGTGCCAGCAGGCCAGGGGGTTTGAGCAATCAGCCCCAGCATTTT. The complete variable domain, with remaining parts taken from reference TRBV7-2 and TRBJ1-5, reads GAGVSQSPSNKVTEKGKDVELRCDPISGHTALYWYRQSLGQGLEFLIYFQGNSAPDKSGLPSDRFSAERTGGSVSTLTIQRTQQEDSAVYLCASRPGGLSNQPQHFGDGTRLSIL.

The rearrangement links TRBV7-8 to TRBJ1-2; 9 bases map to TRBD1. Germline V gives CDR1 SGHVS, CDR2 FQNEAQ. Trimming cost V 4 bases and J 0 bases; bases outside gene matches: 9. The CDR3 has 17 residues. The CDR3 sequence is CASSSKIGTGTNYGYTF. As DNA, the CDR3 is TGTGCCAGCAGCTCAAAAATCGGGACAGGGACTAACTATGGCTACACCTTC.

The rearrangement joins TRBV6-5 to TRBJ2-1; D possibly uses TRBD1 or TRBD2 (5 bases each). Germline CDR1 is MNHEY and CDR2 is SVGAGI. V gave up 9 bases and J gave up 3 bases, with 15 bases separating them. The CDR3 length is 14 residues. CDR3 residues: CASLRGAGYNEQFF. CDR3 bases: TGTGCCAGTTTGAGGGGTGCAGGCTACAATGAGCAGTTCTTC.

Only a few counts were recorded for this clone. The chain employs TRBV30 and TRBJ1-5; D is uncertain. Per the germline V gene, CDR1 is GTSNPN and CDR2 is SVGIG (reference sequence). This CDR3 spans 14 amino acids. V was clipped by 2 bases and J by 5 bases, with 13 bases between them. In DNA form, the CDR3 reads TGTGCCTGGAGTATTACTCAAGGAGATCAGCCCCAGCATTTT. Translating it yields CAWSITQGDQPQHF.

V and J are TRBV9 and TRBJ1-6; D is ambiguous. The CDR3 consists of 13 residues. Between the trimmed V and J ends, which lost 3 bases and 11 bases, there was a span of 12 bases. Germline V gene lookup returns CDR1 SGDLS and CDR2 YYNGEE. CDR3 region: CASSGGRLPPLHF. The CDR3, as DNA: TGTGCCAGCAGCGGGGGTCGTCTTCCACCCCTCCACTTT.

The CDR3, as DNA: TGTGCCAGTAGTCCGACGGCGGCGGGGGGGGCCAACGTCCTGACTTTC. Protein product: CASSPTAAGGANVLTF. The J gene is TRBJ2-6, the V gene TRBV19; D might be TRBD2 (6 bases). Germline V gene sequence: CDR1 LNHDA, CDR2 SQIVND (reference sequence). The CDR3 spans 16 residues. V was cut by 5 bases and J by 4 bases, with 15 bases left in between.

The J gene is TRBJ2-3, the V gene TRBV6-2 or TRBV6-3; 8 bases match TRBD1. The CDR3 is made up of 16 amino acids. Per the germline V gene, CDR1 is MNHEY and CDR2 is SVGEGT. The V segment lost 6 bases and the J segment 6 bases; nucleotides outside the gene matches: 14. CDR3 DNA sequence: TGTGCCAGCAGCCTCCAATCCTTTACAGGGGGGGATACGCAGTATTTT. Its translation is CASSLQSFTGGDTQYF.

The rearrangement links TRBV12-3 or TRBV12-4 to TRBJ2-5; the D is unclear. This CDR3 comprises 13 residues. V lost 8 bases, J lost 5 bases, and 15 bases lay in between. The CDR3 DNA reads TGTGCCAGCCAAGTAACGATGGGGGAGACCCAGTACTTC. Encoded protein: CASQVTMGETQYF.

This clone is a singleton in its sample. The rearrangement joins TRBV20-1 to TRBJ2-1; possible D gene TRBD2, 5 bases. Trimming pared 6 bases from V and 9 bases from J, leaving 12 bases between. Germline CDR1 reads DFQATT; CDR2 reads SNEGSKA (reference sequence). The CDR3 consists of 11 residues. CDR3 amino acids: CSATEGFEQFF. As DNA, the CDR3 is TGCAGTGCAACTGAGGGATTTGAGCAGTTCTTC.

The gene calls are TRBV15 and TRBJ2-7, with D unclear. V gave up 0 bases and J gave up 3 bases, with 9 bases separating them. Per germline, CDR1 LNHNV and CDR2 YYDKDF (reference sequence). The CDR3 has 14 amino acids. The CDR3 region has the DNA TGTGCCACCAGCAGAGATCGTACAGTCTACGAGCAGTACTTC. Protein product: CATSRDRTVYEQYF. Full variable domain (missing parts from reference TRBV15 and TRBJ2-7): DAMVIQNPRYQVTQFGKPVTLSCSQTLNHNVMYWYQQKSSQAPKLLFHYYDKDFNNEADTPDNFQSRRPNTSFCFLDIRSPGLGDTAMYLCATSRDRTVYEQYFGPGTRLTVT.

The chain combines TRBV7-9 with TRBJ2-1; D could derive from TRBD1 or TRBD2 (5 bases each). Trimming left V 2 bases short and J 8 bases short, with 16 bases between. The V gene's germline CDR1 is SEHNR and CDR2 FQNEAQ (reference sequence). The CDR3 runs to 15 residues. The CDR3 DNA sequence: TGTGCCAGCAGCTTAAGCGGACACATGGTAGATGAGCAGTTCTTC. It specifies CASSLSGHMVDEQFF.

V usage is TRBV19 and J usage is TRBJ1-6; 9 bases match TRBD1. Germline V CDR1 and CDR2: LNHDA, SQIVND (reference sequence). With 4 bases clipped from V and 9 bases from J, the junction kept 7 bases outside the gene matches. This CDR3 spans 15 amino acids. The CDR3 DNA reads as TGTGCCAGTAGTAAACCGGGACAGGGTTCTTCACCCCTCCACTTT. The encoded protein is CASSKPGQGSSPLHF. Full variable domain (remainder filled in from reference TRBV19 and TRBJ1-6): DGGITQSPKYLFRKEGQNVTLSCEQNLNHDAMYWYRQDPGQGLRLIYYSQIVNDFQKGDIAEGYSVSREKKESFPLTVTSAQKNPTAFYLCASSKPGQGSSPLHFGNGTRLTVT.

The V and J genes are TRBV27 and TRBJ1-6, with D maybe TRBD1 (6 bases). The length of the CDR3 is 18 residues. The germline V gene encodes CDR1 MNHEY and CDR2 SMNVEV (reference sequence). With 3 bases removed from V and 0 bases from J, the gap between germline ends came to 15 bases. The CDR3 here is CASSFFFRGSSYNSPLHF. The CDR3 bases are TGTGCCAGCAGTTTTTTCTTCAGGGGATCCTCCTATAATTCACCCCTCCACTTT.

This chain links TRBV6-2 or TRBV6-3 with TRBJ2-2; TRBD1 matches 10 bases. The germline V gene encodes CDR1 MNHEY and CDR2 SVGEGT. The CDR3 extends over 15 amino acids. The V gene end was trimmed by 4 bases and the J gene end by 5 bases; junction bases not matched to a gene: 4. The CDR3: CASSWRTGGTGELFF. CDR3 nucleotide sequence: TGTGCCAGCAGTTGGAGGACAGGGGGGACCGGGGAGCTGTTTTTT.

The chain uses TRBV7-2 and TRBJ1-1; weak D call: TRBD1 (6 bases). In germline, CDR1 is SGHTA, CDR2 FQGNSA. There are 14 residues in the CDR3. The V and J ends lost 4 bases and 5 bases respectively, with 14 bases between them. CDR3 in DNA: TGTGCCAGCAGCTCACAGGGAGGGGGGACTGAAGCTTTCTTT. This translates into CASSSQGGGTEAFF.

The V gene is TRBV28, the J gene TRBJ1-6; 8 nucleotides agree with TRBD1. The germline V gene has CDR1 MDHEN and CDR2 SYDVKM. This CDR3 is built from 14 residues. The J segment lost 8 bases and the V segment lost 6 bases, leaving 6 bases of the junction unmatched. The DNA for the CDR3 is TGTGCCAGCAGACAGGACAGGGCGCATTCACCCCTCCACTTT. Its protein product is CASRQDRAHSPLHF.

The chain recombines TRBV28 with TRBJ2-3; 7 bases are a match to TRBD2. Germline CDR1 MDHEN, CDR2 SYDVKM. CDR3 length: 18 amino acids. The junction had 15 bases not matched to a gene; V was cut back by 4 bases and J by 2 bases. The CDR3 is CASSSPFGLRGNTDTQYF. In DNA, the CDR3 is TGTGCCAGCAGTTCACCTTTTGGGCTGCGGGGGAACACAGATACGCAGTATTTT.

The rearrangement links TRBV30 to TRBJ1-1, with a possible D match to TRBD1 (5 bases). CDR1 and CDR2 from the germline V gene are GTSNPN and SVGIG (reference sequence). The CDR3 loop spans 13 amino acids. V lost 8 bases and J lost 1, with 14 bases in between. The CDR3, as DNA: TGTGCCGGGTGTATAGGGGCGAACACTGAAGCTTTCTTT. It is translated as CAGCIGANTEAFF.

The V and J genes are TRBV7-2 and TRBJ2-3; D remains unclear. Trimming pared 3 bases from V and 6 bases from J, leaving 4 bases between. CDR1 is SGHTA, CDR2 FQGNSA, per germline. The CDR3 extends over 11 amino acids. CDR3 bases: TGTGCCAGCAGCTTCCGTGATACGCAGTATTTT. It is translated as CASSFRDTQYF. Full variable domain (remainder filled in from reference TRBV7-2 and TRBJ2-3): GAGVSQSPSNKVTEKGKDVELRCDPISGHTALYWYRQSLGQGLEFLIYFQGNSAPDKSGLPSDRFSAERTGGSVSTLTIQRTQQEDSAVYLCASSFRDTQYFGPGTRLTVL.

The CDR3 is CASSTQGGYEQYF. The CDR3 DNA reads TGTGCCAGCAGCACTCAAGGGGGCTACGAGCAGTACTTC. The V and J genes are TRBV7-9 and TRBJ2-7, with D possibly being TRBD1 (6 bases). The ends were cut back, 5 bases at V and 3 bases at J, with 11 bases in the middle. CDR1 and CDR2 from the germline V gene are SEHNR and FQNEAQ (reference sequence). The CDR3 is 13 amino acids. The variable domain in full, with the rest retrieved from reference TRBV7-9 and TRBJ2-7, is DTGVSQNPRHKITKRGQNVTFRCDPISEHNRLYWYRQTLGQGPEFLTYFQNEAQLEKSRLLSDRFSAERPKGSFSTLEIQRTEQGDSAMYLCASSTQGGYEQYFGPGTRLTVT.

This rearrangement joins TRBV30 to TRBJ2-2, with TRBD2 matching 8 bases. This CDR3 contains 15 residues. The V gene's germline CDR1 is GTSNPN and CDR2 SVGIG (reference sequence). Trimming cost V 4 bases and J 2 bases; bases outside gene matches: 6. CDR3 bases: TGTGCCTGGACGCGCGGGGGGTTCAACACCGGGGAGCTGTTTTTT. It yields the protein CAWTRGGFNTGELFF.

J is TRBJ2-3 and V is TRBV5-1; weak D call: TRBD2 (5 bases). Per the germline V gene, CDR1 is SGHRS and CDR2 is YFSETQ. Trimming removed 0 bases from V and 14 bases from J, with 19 bases in between. This CDR3 spans 14 amino acids. The CDR3 sequence: CASSLAYPGSRGYF. The CDR3 bases are TGCGCCAGCAGCTTGGCCTATCCCGGGTCCCGGGGGTATTTT.